Listed below are T cell receptor beta chains from one sample, sequenced in a study of technical replicates of blood from a handful of donors. The protocol was immunoSEQ multiplex PCR, while the TCRdb copy is restricted to in-frame clones and leaves out a portion. Here the sample spans approximately 99,000 clones, about 95% being singletons. The sequencing sample was made of T cells isolated from PBMCs. The receptors were sampled from a human donor in good health. The CDR3 runs from the conserved cysteine through the conserved F or W. D genes are given only for firm matches. The size field is filled for only some rows; it gives once, few, many or a size class.

d_call,clone_size,v_call,j_call,cdr3_aa,cdr3_nt
NA,NA,TRBV27,TRBJ2-3,CASTLTRSTDTQYF,TGTGCCAGCACCCTGACTAGGAGCACAGATACGCAGTATTTT
NA,NA,TRBV7-3,TRBJ2-7,CASSLYPGIGYEQYF,TGTGCCAGCAGCTTATACCCCGGGATCGGGTACGAGCAGTACTTC
NA,NA,TRBV28,TRBJ1-4,CASREGGGEKLFF,TGTGCCAGCAGAGAGGGGGGGGGTGAAAAACTGTTTTTT
TRBD2,NA,TRBV5-1,TRBJ2-1,CASSLGTSGPSSYNEQFF,TGCGCCAGCAGTTTAGGGACTAGCGGACCAAGCTCCTACAATGAGCAGTTCTTC
NA,NA,TRBV7-2,TRBJ1-1,CASSLAPSGTEAFF,TGTGCCAGCAGCTTAGCACCGAGCGGCACTGAAGCTTTCTTT
NA,once,TRBV7-9,TRBJ1-1,CASSLLLTEAFF,TGTGCCAGCAGCTTACTCTTGACTGAAGCTTTCTTT
NA,once,TRBV19,TRBJ1-4,CASSRKGHIRIDEKLFF,TGTGCCAGTAGTCGAAAGGGACACATCAGAATAGATGAAAAACTGTTTTTT
TRBD1,NA,TRBV29-1,TRBJ2-7,CSAVGQVQYF,TGCAGCGCCGTAGGACAGGTGCAGTACTTC
TRBD1,NA,TRBV4-1,TRBJ2-6,CASSQTGVSGANVLTF,TGCGCCAGCAGCCAAACAGGGGTTTCTGGGGCCAACGTCCTGACTTTC
TRBD2,NA,TRBV6-6,TRBJ2-2,CASSGLDANTGELFF,TGTGCCAGCAGTGGACTAGATGCGAACACCGGGGAGCTGTTTTTT
TRBD1,NA,TRBV27,TRBJ1-1,CASSPWTGENTEAFF,TGTGCCAGCAGTCCGTGGACAGGGGAGAACACTGAAGCTTTCTTT
NA,NA,TRBV6-5,TRBJ2-7,CASSYSASIEQYF,TGTGCCAGCAGTTACTCGGCATCCATCGAGCAGTACTTC
NA,NA,TRBV6-5,TRBJ2-7,CASLGSTYEQYF,TGTGCCAGCCTGGGCAGCACCTACGAGCAGTACTTC
NA,NA,TRBV5-1,TRBJ2-1,CASSITSTNEQFF,TGCGCCAGCAGCATAACTAGCACCAATGAGCAGTTCTTC
TRBD1,once,TRBV10-1,TRBJ2-7,CASSWGTAPYEQYF,TGCGCCAGCAGTTGGGGGACAGCCCCCTACGAGCAGTACTTC
TRBD1,once,TRBV19,TRBJ1-1,CASSFRDRGNTEAFF,TGTGCCAGTAGTTTCCGGGACAGGGGAAACACTGAAGCTTTCTTT
TRBD1,NA,TRBV6-6,TRBJ2-2,CASIRDRTHTGELFF,TGTGCCAGCATTAGGGACAGGACCCACACCGGGGAGCTGTTTTTT
TRBD1,once,TRBV14,TRBJ1-5,CASSRTGLNQPQHF,TGTGCCAGCAGCCGGACAGGGCTTAATCAGCCCCAGCATTTT
NA,NA,TRBV28,TRBJ2-2,CASTDPQEENTGELFF,TGTGCCAGCACAGACCCCCAGGAAGAAAACACCGGGGAGCTGTTTTTT
NA,NA,TRBV7-2,TRBJ2-3,CASSFRAGSSTDTQYF,TGTGCCAGCAGCTTTAGAGCGGGCTCTAGCACAGATACGCAGTATTTT
TRBD2,NA,TRBV10-3,TRBJ2-3,CATRGGRADTQYF,TGTGCCACCCGGGGAGGGAGGGCAGATACGCAGTATTTT
NA,NA,TRBV7-9,TRBJ1-2,CASSLSPSALYGYTF,TGTGCCAGCAGCTTATCTCCCAGCGCCCTTTATGGCTACACCTTC
TRBD2,once,TRBV30,TRBJ2-1,CAWSVLGAGEGYNEQFF,TGTGCCTGGAGTGTACTCGGAGCGGGAGAAGGCTACAATGAGCAGTTCTTC
NA,NA,TRBV4-1,TRBJ2-7,CASSQADYYEQYF,TGCGCCAGCAGCCAGGCCGACTATTACGAGCAGTACTTC
TRBD1,once,TRBV10-2,TRBJ1-5,CASSPSDRDSNQPQHF,TGCGCCAGCAGTCCTTCAGACAGGGATAGCAATCAGCCCCAGCATTTT
TRBD2,NA,TRBV30,TRBJ2-1,CACTPPGRGYNEQFF,TGTGCCTGTACCCCTCCTGGGAGGGGCTACAATGAGCAGTTCTTC